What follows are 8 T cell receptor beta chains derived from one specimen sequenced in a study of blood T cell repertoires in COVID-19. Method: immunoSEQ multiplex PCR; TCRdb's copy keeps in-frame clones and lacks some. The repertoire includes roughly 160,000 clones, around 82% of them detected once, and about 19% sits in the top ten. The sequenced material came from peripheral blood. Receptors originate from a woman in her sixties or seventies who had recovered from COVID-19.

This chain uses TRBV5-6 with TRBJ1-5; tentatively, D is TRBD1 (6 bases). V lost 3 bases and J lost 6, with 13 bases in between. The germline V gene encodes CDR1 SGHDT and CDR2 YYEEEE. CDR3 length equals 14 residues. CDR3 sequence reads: CASSSQGTGQPQHF. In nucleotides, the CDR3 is TGTGCCAGCAGCTCCCAGGGGACGGGTCAGCCCCAGCATTTT.

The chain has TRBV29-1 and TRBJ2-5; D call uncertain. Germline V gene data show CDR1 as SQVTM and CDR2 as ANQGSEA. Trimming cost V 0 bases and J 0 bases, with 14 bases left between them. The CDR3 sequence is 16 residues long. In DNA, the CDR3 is TGCAGCGTTGAAGATCGTCCCCGAACAAACCAAGAGACCCAGTACTTC. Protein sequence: CSVEDRPRTNQETQYF.

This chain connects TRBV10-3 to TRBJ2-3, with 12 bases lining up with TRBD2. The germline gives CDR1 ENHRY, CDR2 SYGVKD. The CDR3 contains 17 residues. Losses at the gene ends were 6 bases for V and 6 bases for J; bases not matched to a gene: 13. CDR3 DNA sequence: TGTGCCATCAGCCGACTCCTAGCGGGAGGGCCTATGGATACGCAGTATTTT. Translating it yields CAISRLLAGGPMDTQYF.

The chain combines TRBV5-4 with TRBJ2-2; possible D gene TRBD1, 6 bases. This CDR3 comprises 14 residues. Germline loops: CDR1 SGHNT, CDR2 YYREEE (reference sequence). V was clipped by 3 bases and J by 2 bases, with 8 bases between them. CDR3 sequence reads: CASSSRGNTGELFF. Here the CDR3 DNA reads TGTGCCAGCAGCTCCAGGGGTAACACCGGGGAGCTGTTTTTT.

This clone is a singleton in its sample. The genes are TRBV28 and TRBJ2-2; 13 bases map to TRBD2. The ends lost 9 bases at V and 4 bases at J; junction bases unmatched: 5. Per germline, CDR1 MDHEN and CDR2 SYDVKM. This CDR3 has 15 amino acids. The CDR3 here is CASGTSGRVTGELFF. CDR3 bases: TGTGCCAGTGGAACTAGCGGGAGGGTCACCGGGGAGCTGTTTTTT.

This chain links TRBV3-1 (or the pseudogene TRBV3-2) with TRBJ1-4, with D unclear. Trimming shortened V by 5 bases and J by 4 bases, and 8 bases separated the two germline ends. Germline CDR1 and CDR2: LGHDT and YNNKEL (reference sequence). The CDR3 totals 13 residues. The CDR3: CASSSTSNEKLFF. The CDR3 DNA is TGTGCCAGCAGCAGTACGAGTAATGAAAAACTGTTTTTT.

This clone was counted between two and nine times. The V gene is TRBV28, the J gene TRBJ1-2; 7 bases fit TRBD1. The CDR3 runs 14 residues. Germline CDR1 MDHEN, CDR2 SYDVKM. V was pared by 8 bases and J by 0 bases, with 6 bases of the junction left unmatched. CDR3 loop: CASQGTAPNYGYTF. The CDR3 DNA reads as TGTGCCAGCCAAGGGACAGCCCCTAACTATGGCTACACCTTC.

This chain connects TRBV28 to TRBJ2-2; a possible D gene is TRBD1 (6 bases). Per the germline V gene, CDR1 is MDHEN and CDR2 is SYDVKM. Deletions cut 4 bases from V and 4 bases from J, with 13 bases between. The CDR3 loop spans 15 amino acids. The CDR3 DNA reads TGTGCCAGCAGTTCGCCCCCCAGGGGCACCGGGGAGCTGTTTTTT. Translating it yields CASSSPPRGTGELFF. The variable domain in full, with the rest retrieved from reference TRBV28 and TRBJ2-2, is DVKVTQSSRYLVKRTGEKVFLECVQDMDHENMFWYRQDPGLGLRLIYFSYDVKMKEKGDIPEGYSVSREKKERFSLILESASTNQTSMYLCASSSPPRGTGELFFGEGSRLTVL.